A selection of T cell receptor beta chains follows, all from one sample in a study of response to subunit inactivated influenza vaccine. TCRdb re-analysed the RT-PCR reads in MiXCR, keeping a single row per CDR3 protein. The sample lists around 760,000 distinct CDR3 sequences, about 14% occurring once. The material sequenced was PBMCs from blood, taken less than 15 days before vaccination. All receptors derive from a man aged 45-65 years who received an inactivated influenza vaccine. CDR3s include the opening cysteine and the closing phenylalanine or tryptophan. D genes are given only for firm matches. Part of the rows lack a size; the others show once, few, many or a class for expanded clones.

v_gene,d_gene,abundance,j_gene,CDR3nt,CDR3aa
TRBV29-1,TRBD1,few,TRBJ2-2,TGCAGCGCTGGACAGGTCGCCGGGGAGCTGTTTTTT,CSAGQVAGELFF
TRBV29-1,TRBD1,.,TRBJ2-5,TGCAGCGCCAGAGCTACAGGGGGCCAAGAGACCCAGTACTTC,CSARATGGQETQYF
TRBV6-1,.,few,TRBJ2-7,TGTGCCAGCAGATCCCCCTTGGGTCGCGAGCAGTACTTC,CASRSPLGREQYF
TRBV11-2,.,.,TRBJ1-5,TGTGCCAGCAGCTCCCAGACAGGCTCGGGTGCTCAGCCCCAGCATTTT,CASSSQTGSGAQPQHF
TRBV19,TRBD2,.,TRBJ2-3,TGTGCCAGTAGTATTATGGCTAGCGGGAGCACAGATACGCAGTATTTT,CASSIMASGSTDTQYF
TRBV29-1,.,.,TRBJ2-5,TGCAGCGTTGATCGTGAGTACCAAGAGACCCAGTACTTC,CSVDREYQETQYF
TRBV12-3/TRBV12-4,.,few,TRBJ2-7,TGTGCCAGCAGTTCAGTACAGAGGTACGAGCAGTACTTC,CASSSVQRYEQYF
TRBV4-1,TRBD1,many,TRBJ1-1,TGCGCCAGCAGCTCACAGGGGATGAACACTGAAGCTTTCTTT,CASSSQGMNTEAFF
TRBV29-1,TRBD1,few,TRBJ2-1,TGCAGCGTTTGGCGGGACAGGGGGGACTACTCCTACAATGAGCAGTTCTTC,CSVWRDRGDYSYNEQFF
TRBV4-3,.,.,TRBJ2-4,TGCGCCAGCAGCCAAGCTGAGGGGTACATTCAGTACTTC,CASSQAEGYIQYF
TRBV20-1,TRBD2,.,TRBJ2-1,TGCAGTGCTAGAACTATAGCGGGAGTGCGCATGTTCTTC,CSARTIAGVRMFF
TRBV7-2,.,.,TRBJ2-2,TGTGCCAGCAGCGTACGTATCATCGCGAACACCGGGGAGCTGTTTTTT,CASSVRIIANTGELFF
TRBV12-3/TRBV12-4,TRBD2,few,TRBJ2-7,TGTGCCAGCAGTTGGACTAGCGGGAAGTACGAGCAGTACTTC,CASSWTSGKYEQYF
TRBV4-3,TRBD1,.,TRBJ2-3,TGCGCCAGCAGCCGGGAACTAACAGGGGGCTTCACAGATACGCAGTATTTT,CASSRELTGGFTDTQYF
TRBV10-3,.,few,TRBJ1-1,TGTGCCATCAGTCCCGGACCGACGATCATGAACACTGAAGCTTTCTTT,CAISPGPTIMNTEAFF
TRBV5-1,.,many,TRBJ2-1,TGCGCCAGCAGCTCCACAAGACTGGGAGCTAACAATGAGCAGTTCTTC,CASSSTRLGANNEQFF
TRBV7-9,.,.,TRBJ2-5,TGTGCCGTAGCGGTAGAGACCCAGTACTTC,CAVAVETQYF
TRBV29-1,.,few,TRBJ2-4,TGCAGCGTTGTTGAGCAGATAGCCAAAAACATTCAGTACTTC,CSVVEQIAKNIQYF
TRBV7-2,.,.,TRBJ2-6,TGTGCCAGCAGCTCTCGCGGGGGCCCCTCTGGGGCCAACGTCCTGACTTTC,CASSSRGGPSGANVLTF
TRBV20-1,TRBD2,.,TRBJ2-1,TGCAGTGCTAGAGATGGGTTTACCCCTAGCGGGAGTTACAATGAGCAGTTCTTC,CSARDGFTPSGSYNEQFF
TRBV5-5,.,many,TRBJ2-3,TGTGCCAGCAGCTTTGGCGGGGCACGCACAGATACGCAGTATTTT,CASSFGGARTDTQYF
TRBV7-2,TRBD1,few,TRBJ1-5,TGTGCCAGCAGCTTTGACAGGGAAAATCAGCCCCAGCATTTT,CASSFDRENQPQHF